The TCR beta chain under discussion was sequenced for a study of T cells in Graves' hyperthyroidism and ophthalmopathy. Amplification of TCR beta CDR3 regions used RNA as the template. Initially, a first-round RT-PCR of the TCR CDR3 employed the HTBI primer set. TCRdb used MiXCR to reprocess the multiplex PCR reads, holding one entry per CDR3 protein. Of 500,000 to 750,000 distinct CDR3 sequences listed, 15% to 17% are singletons. The sequence came from a woman between 25 and 40 years old with Graves' hyperthyroidism. What was sequenced was blood.

CDR3 sequence (DNA): TGTGCCAGCAGCGTAGACCCCCAAGAGACCCAGTACTTC. As protein: CASSVDPQETQYF. The chain joins TRBV5-4 to TRBJ2-5, with D unclear. Germline V lookup: CDR1 SGHNT, CDR2 YYREEE (reference sequence). The CDR3 sequence is 13 residues long. Trimming left V 4 bases short and J 1 base short, with 8 bases between.